These T cell receptor beta chains were read from a single sample in a study of shared T cell receptors in the human thymus. Some clones are missing from TCRdb's copy, which holds only in-frame ones; the method was immunoSEQ multiplex PCR. The sample contains about 660,000 clones, approximately 90% of which appear only once. These data are also associated with another study on human thymus T cells.

The specimen was thymocytes. These receptors originate from a boy less than two years old with a congenital heart defect. CDR3s include the opening cysteine and the closing phenylalanine or tryptophan. A D gene is named only where the DNA matches it firmly. Not all rows give a size; the values are once, few, many and, for expanded clones, a class.

TRBJ2-7	.	TRBV30	TRBD2	TGTGCCTGGAGTGTACGGGGGGGCTGGTACGAGCAGTACTTC	CAWSVRGGWYEQYF
TRBJ1-3	.	TRBV7-9	.	TGTGCCAGCAGCCTTGAACGCGGGCTCTCTGGAAACACCATATATTTT	CASSLERGLSGNTIYF
TRBJ1-2	.	TRBV18	.	TGTGCCAGCTCACCACCGAGTTCCCAGGGGCCCAACTATGGCTACACCTTC	CASSPPSSQGPNYGYTF
TRBJ1-3	once	TRBV28	.	TGTGCCAGCAGTTTATGCACAGCGCGAAGGGGGGGACCCTCTGGAAACACCATATATTTT	CASSLCTARRGGPSGNTIYF
TRBJ2-5	.	TRBV5-6	TRBD2	TGTGCCAGCAGCTTAATTTCCCTCGCAGGGAGGGAAGAGACCCAGTACTTC	CASSLISLAGREETQYF
TRBJ1-1	.	TRBV25-1	.	TGTGCCAGCAGTGAATATCGGGGAGGGACCCCTGAAGCTTTCTTT	CASSEYRGGTPEAFF
TRBJ2-7	few	TRBV28	.	TGTGCCAGCAGCCGGTACGAGCAGTACTTC	CASSRYEQYF
TRBJ2-7	.	TRBV7-2	TRBD2	TGTGCCAGCAGCTTCGATCTAGCGGGAGGGCCGGGGGAGCAGTACTTC	CASSFDLAGGPGEQYF
TRBJ2-1	.	TRBV4-1	.	TGCGCCAGCAACCCCCCTGGGGGGAGCTCCTACAATGAGCAGTTCTTC	CASNPPGGSSYNEQFF
TRBJ2-7	.	TRBV18	TRBD2	TGTGCCAGCTCACCATTAGGACTAGCGGGCTACGAGCAGTACTTC	CASSPLGLAGYEQYF
TRBJ2-5	.	TRBV15	.	TGTGCCACCAGCAGGGACCTTGGGGAGGAAGAGACCCAGTACTTC	CATSRDLGEEETQYF
TRBJ2-2	.	TRBV27	.	TGTGCCAGCAGTAGGTGGCAGGGTGAAACCGGGGAGCTGTTTTTT	CASSRWQGETGELFF
TRBJ2-1	.	TRBV4-2	TRBD2	TGTGCCAGCAGCTTACGGACTAGCGGGAGTTCCTACAATGAGCAGTTCTTC	CASSLRTSGSSYNEQFF
TRBJ1-1	.	TRBV7-3	TRBD1	TGTGCCAGCAGCTTAAAGGGTACACAGGGGCGGGACACTGAAGCTTTCTTT	CASSLKGTQGRDTEAFF
TRBJ2-4	.	TRBV29-1	TRBD1	TGCAGCGTTGCCGGGACGACAGGGGATTCAAAAGAGGACATTCAGTACTTC	CSVAGTTGDSKEDIQYF
TRBJ1-2	.	TRBV7-9	TRBD1	TGTGCCAGCAGCGCACAGACCGGGACAGGGGTTGCTCCAAACCATGGCTACACCTTC	CASSAQTGTGVAPNHGYTF
TRBJ1-5	once	TRBV10-3	.	TGTGCCATCAGTGAGTCCCGGGACATGTATCAGCCCCAGCATTTT	CAISESRDMYQPQHF
TRBJ2-7	.	TRBV5-4	.	TGTGCCAGCAGCTATCTAGCTGACGAGCAGTACTTC	CASSYLADEQYF
TRBJ2-7	.	TRBV10-3	.	TGTGCCATCAGTGAGGGCTGGGCAGGCTCATACCCTAAGCAGTACTTC	CAISEGWAGSYPKQYF
TRBJ1-1	.	TRBV4-3	.	TGCGCCAGCAGCCAAGTTAGAGACAGGAGGAGAAACACTGAAGCTTTCTTT	CASSQVRDRRRNTEAFF
TRBJ2-7	.	TRBV14	TRBD1	TGTGCCAGCAGCCAAGACTCCGACAGGGCCCCTGGCTACGAGCAGTACTTC	CASSQDSDRAPGYEQYF
TRBJ2-3	.	TRBV29-1	.	TGCAGCGTTGTGCCCCCCTTCAGGGAAGATACGCAGTATTTT	CSVVPPFREDTQYF
TRBJ1-2	.	TRBV6-1	TRBD1	TGTGCCAGCAGCCTCAAACAGGGGGGGCAGGTTAGCTACACCTTC	CASSLKQGGQVSYTF
TRBJ2-1	few	TRBV12-5	TRBD2	TGTGCTAGTGGTTTGGGCAGCGGGAGGGGATCCTACAATGAGCAGTTCTTC	CASGLGSGRGSYNEQFF
TRBJ2-1	.	TRBV5-6	TRBD1	TGTGCCAGCAGCCCCCAGGACAGGGGCCCGAGCTCCTACAATGAGCAGTTCTTC	CASSPQDRGPSSYNEQFF
TRBJ2-1	.	TRBV5-6	.	TGTGCCAGCAGCTGCGATGACAGCACCTACAATGAGCAGTTCTTC	CASSCDDSTYNEQFF
TRBJ2-1	.	TRBV4-1	TRBD2	TGCGCCAGCAGCCCCCGGACTAGATACAATGAGCAGTTCTTC	CASSPRTRYNEQFF
TRBJ2-1	.	TRBV10-1	TRBD2	TGCGCCAGCAGTGAGCCGGGACTAGCGGGGGACAATGAGCAGTTCTTC	CASSEPGLAGDNEQFF
TRBJ2-7	.	TRBV7-2	.	TGTGCCAGCAGCTCAGGGGGGTCCTACGAGCAGTACTTC	CASSSGGSYEQYF
TRBJ2-1	.	TRBV14	TRBD2	TGTGCCAGCAGCCAATATCTCCTAGCGGGAGGGTACAATGAGCAGTTCTTC	CASSQYLLAGGYNEQFF
TRBJ1-1	.	TRBV5-6	TRBD1	TGTGCCAGCAGCTTGGGAAAAGGACAGGGAGGTGGTGAAGCTTTCTTT	CASSLGKGQGGGEAFF
TRBJ2-5	.	TRBV7-9	.	TGTGCCAGCGGTCCCGGTGCGCAAATACAAGAGACCCAGTACTTC	CASGPGAQIQETQYF
TRBJ2-5	.	TRBV19	.	TGTGCCAGTAGGTTGCGCGGGAAGGCACAAGAGACCCAGTACTTC	CASRLRGKAQETQYF
TRBJ2-1	.	TRBV4-3	TRBD2	TGCGCCAGCAGCCAAGTTCCGGGACTAGAAGTCTATGAGCAGTTCTTC	CASSQVPGLEVYEQFF
TRBJ1-2	.	TRBV18	TRBD1	TGTGCCAGCTTGGGACAGGGTGAGGGCTATGGCTACACCTTC	CASLGQGEGYGYTF
TRBJ1-5	.	TRBV18	.	TGTGCCAGCTCACCTTCCGAACACAATCAGCCCCAGCATTTT	CASSPSEHNQPQHF
TRBJ1-2	.	TRBV27	.	TGTGCCAGCAGTTTAACAACAGGGCCTCCAAACTATGGCTACACCTTC	CASSLTTGPPNYGYTF
TRBJ2-1	few	TRBV19	TRBD2	TGTGCCAGTAGACCCGGGACTAGCGGGACCTACAATGAGCAGTTCTTC	CASRPGTSGTYNEQFF
TRBJ2-7	.	TRBV20-1	.	TGCAGTGCTCTCGGGAACCACGAGCAGTACTTC	CSALGNHEQYF
TRBJ1-1	.	TRBV11-2	.	TGTGCCAGCAGCTTAGAAGGGAGGACTTCTGGGGCTGAAGCTTTCTTT	CASSLEGRTSGAEAFF
TRBJ2-2	.	TRBV11-2	TRBD2	TGTGCCAGCAGCTCCACGGGGGTAGCGGGAGGGAAAGGCGGGGAGCTGTTTTTT	CASSSTGVAGGKGGELFF
TRBJ2-7	.	TRBV7-9	TRBD1	TGTGCCGTCGGGACAGGGGGTTACGAGCAGTACTTC	CAVGTGGYEQYF
TRBJ2-1	.	TRBV6-4	TRBD2	TGTGCCAGCAGCCGAGCGGGAGTTATGCCCTACAATGAGCAGTTCTTC	CASSRAGVMPYNEQFF
TRBJ2-5	once	TRBV5-4	TRBD2	TGTGCCAGCAGCTTGTTTCACGGGAGGAAATACTTC	CASSLFHGRKYF
TRBJ2-2	few	TRBV28	.	TGTGCCAGCAGTTTGGGCAGGAGGGTCCGGGAGCTGTTTTTT	CASSLGRRVRELFF